The present T cell receptor beta chain was sequenced within a study of T cell repertoires in cytomegalovirus infection (dated by TCRdb to about 2019). About the investigation overall: Donor HLA type was relevant to the analysis, because carriage of CMV infection together with the matching HLA type was indicated by public TCR beta signatures. Broad study findings and their caveats: In both this cohort and an independent roughly 330-donor cohort, the cumulative frequency of public TCR beta family members distinguished carriers of CMV infection plus the relevant HLA type. The ex vivo response was dominated by HLA-C-restricted CMV-specific TCR beta clonotypes, which also provided the single most frequent clonotype in two of eight donors.

This clonotype came up many times. This receptor's antigen is unknown. The record has no base qualities; no much larger clone is one base away. TCRdb records Illumina HiSeq 1500 as the sequencer. TCRdb reprocessed the public reads (quality trimming at Q25 with fastp, clone calling with MiXCR) and kept in-frame beta chains. Each entry merges the rows of one CDR3 protein and shows their most common DNA and genes. This sample is represented by almost 300,000 distinct CDR3 sequences; 9.6% of them were singletons. The biggest ten clones account for around 2.6% of the sample. V is cut back by 7 bases and J by 2 bases, with 6 bases in the junction unmatched. From the cysteine through the phenylalanine, the CDR3 covers 15 amino acids. Kept here is only the CDR3 DNA, which spans 45 bases and is read in frame from base 1. CDR1 and CDR2 were assigned from the germline V gene as SNHLY and FYNNEI.

The chain couples TRBV2 to TRBJ2-2, and 8 bases in between align with TRBD2. Source material: PBMCs. The source is a human donor in good health (CMV status not recorded). Some clones in this sample may be carry-over from other donors' samples. The sequenced DNA: TGTGCCAGCACCCTCCGGGGGGGCAACACCGGGGAGCTGTTTTTT. Translation gives CASTLRGGNTGELFF.